A single sample is the source of the 3 T cell receptor beta chains below, sequenced in a study of control samples from healthy donors and cancer patients. Sequencing was performed with immunoSEQ multiplex PCR; in TCRdb, only in-frame clones are kept and a portion is missing. This sample has 150,000 or so clones, with approximately 92% found just once. Material: blood. These receptors were obtained from a man younger than 35 in good health.

The CDR3 DNA follows: TGTGCCAGCAGTTACGGGACTAGAATGGGGCACAATGAGCAGTTCTTC. Its protein is CASSYGTRMGHNEQFF. The chain couples TRBV6-5 to TRBJ2-1; 8 nucleotides agree with TRBD2. This CDR3 region has 16 residues. V trimming: 2 bases; J trimming: 5 bases; junction bases outside the gene matches: 8. Per the germline V gene, CDR1 is MNHEY and CDR2 is SVGAGI.

The gene calls are TRBV2 and TRBJ2-5, with 7 bases matching TRBD1. In germline, CDR1 is SNHLY, CDR2 FYNNEI. The CDR3 has 11 amino acids. V was pared by 8 bases and J by 5 bases, with 2 bases of the junction left unmatched. In DNA form, the CDR3 reads TGTGCCAGCCGACAGGGCGAGACCCAGTACTTC. Its translation is CASRQGETQYF.

The V gene is TRBV5-4, the J gene TRBJ2-2, with D perhaps assigned TRBD1 or TRBD2 (5 bases each). CDR1 SGHNT and CDR2 YYREEE come from the germline V gene (reference sequence). This CDR3 spans 15 amino acids. V dropped 3 bases and J dropped 1 base, with 10 bases sitting between them. This chain's CDR3 is CASSWGRQNTGELFF. Written as DNA, the CDR3 is TGTGCCAGCAGCTGGGGACGGCAGAACACCGGGGAGCTGTTTTTT. The full variable domain, completed using reference TRBV5-4 and TRBJ2-2, is ETGVTQSPTHLIKTRGQQVTLRCSSQSGHNTVSWYQQALGQGPQFIFQYYREEENGRGNFPPRFSGLQFPNYSSELNVNALELDDSALYLCASSWGRQNTGELFFGEGSRLTVL.